Below, 18 T cell receptor beta chains from the same sample are listed, as sequenced in a study of shared clonotypes between healthy human individuals. Sequencing used immunoSEQ multiplex PCR; TCRdb keeps in-frame clones, though not all of them. The table has under 2.5 million clones, less than 95% seen once. Sequenced input: naive CD4+ T cells from PBMCs. Noted subset: CD45RA+ positively selected. The receptors come from a man aged 18 to 30 in good health. Some clones in this sample may be carry-over from other donors' samples.

The chain uses TRBV5-1 and TRBJ2-1; 8 positions match TRBD2. This CDR3 contains 14 residues. The V gene's germline CDR1 is SGHRS and CDR2 YFSETQ. J lost 5 bases, V lost 2 bases, and 3 bases had no gene match. The CDR3 here is CASSFSGMDNEQFF. The CDR3 DNA follows: TGCGCCAGCAGCTTTAGCGGGATGGACAATGAGCAGTTCTTC.

V is TRBV11-2 and J is TRBJ1-2; D is unresolved. V lost 4 bases, J lost 3 bases, and 12 bases lay in between. Germline V gene data show CDR1 as SGHAT and CDR2 as FQNNGV. The CDR3 spans 14 residues. This chain's CDR3 is CASSSPRGDYGYTF. The CDR3 nucleotides are TGTGCCAGCAGCTCGCCCCGGGGAGACTATGGCTACACCTTC. The whole variable domain, remainder taken from reference TRBV11-2 and TRBJ1-2, is EAGVAQSPRYKIIEKRQSVAFWCNPISGHATLYWYQQILGQGPKLLIQFQNNGVVDDSQLPKDRFSAERLKGVDSTLKIQPAKLEDSAVYLCASSSPRGDYGYTFGSGTRLTVV.

The V and J genes are TRBV6-6 and TRBJ2-1, with D possibly being TRBD2 (6 bases). V lost 1 base to trimming and J lost 0 bases, with 7 bases between them. Germline loops: CDR1 MNHNY, CDR2 SVGAGI (reference sequence). The CDR3 extends over 15 amino acids. The CDR3: CASSYYGGSYNEQFF. CDR3 nucleotides: TGTGCCAGCAGTTACTACGGGGGCTCCTACAATGAGCAGTTCTTC.

The chain uses TRBV7-8 and TRBJ1-4; TRBD1 matches at 10 bases. Germline V gene sequence: CDR1 SGHVS, CDR2 FQNEAQ. CDR3 length: 16 amino acids. Trimming cost V 3 bases and J 2 bases; bases outside gene matches: 3. CDR3 bases: TGTGCCAGCAGCTTTGGGACAGGGGCCACTAATGAAAAACTGTTTTTT. This encodes CASSFGTGATNEKLFF.

This clone showed up just a few times. The chain has TRBV18 and TRBJ1-2, with D uncertain. V lost 5 bases and J 3 bases, leaving 13 bases between the germline ends. Germline V gene sequence: CDR1 KGHSH, CDR2 LQKENI. The CDR3 extends over 14 amino acids. The DNA for the CDR3 is TGTGCCAGCTCAGGGCCCGGGGAATACTATGGCTACACCTTC. It yields the protein CASSGPGEYYGYTF.

J is TRBJ2-7 and V is TRBV19; D not certain. The CDR3 is made up of 13 amino acids. Germline V gene data show CDR1 as LNHDA and CDR2 as SQIVND (reference sequence). Trimming pared 8 bases from V and 0 bases from J, leaving 11 bases between. The CDR3 reads CASSAVLSYEQYF. The CDR3 nucleotides are TGTGCCAGTTCGGCGGTCCTCTCCTACGAGCAGTACTTC.

The chain employs TRBV2 and TRBJ2-1; TRBD1 aligns across 8 bases. Germline CDR1 reads SNHLY; CDR2 reads FYNNEI. This CDR3 has 14 amino acids. The junction had 6 bases not matched to a gene; V was cut back by 11 bases and J by 0 bases. CDR3 sequence reads: CAGRDRGSYNEQFF. CDR3 nucleotides: TGTGCCGGACGAGACAGGGGCTCCTACAATGAGCAGTTCTTC.

The rearrangement uses TRBV6-6 and TRBJ2-7, with 9 bases fitting TRBD2. The V and J ends lost 6 bases and 3 bases, in that order; junction bases with no gene match: 6. Germline V CDR1 and CDR2: MNHNY, SVGAGI (reference sequence). CDR3 length: 14 amino acids. The CDR3 DNA is TGTGCCAGCAGGGGCGGACTAGCGAGCTACGAGCAGTACTTC. Amino acid sequence: CASRGGLASYEQYF.

V gene TRBV6-5 combines with J gene TRBJ1-5; a possible D gene is TRBD1 (5 bases). The germline gives CDR1 MNHEY, CDR2 SVGAGI. The CDR3 length is 14 residues. The V end was cut by 6 bases, the J end by 3 bases, with 12 bases between. This CDR3 reads CASRNRQINQPQHF. The CDR3 DNA is TGTGCCAGCAGGAACAGACAGATCAATCAGCCCCAGCATTTT.

To note about this clone: The sample carries other DNA sequences with the same CDR3. The rearrangement joins TRBV15 to TRBJ1-2, with TRBD1 as a possible D gene (5 bases). Trimming stripped 1 base from V and 7 bases from J, with 10 bases between. Looked up from germline, CDR1 is LNHNV and CDR2 is YYDKDF (reference sequence). The CDR3 extends over 13 amino acids. This CDR3 is CATSRGQGSGYTF. The CDR3 DNA follows: TGTGCCACCAGCAGAGGTCAGGGTTCTGGCTACACCTTC.

The chain couples TRBV15 to TRBJ2-7, with D tentatively TRBD1 (6 bases). CDR1 and CDR2 (germline): LNHNV, YYDKDF (reference sequence). V was shortened by 0 bases and J by 9 bases, with 15 bases between the two germline ends. The CDR3 loop spans 14 amino acids. The CDR3 sequence is CATSRDGGARGQYF. CDR3 nucleotides: TGTGCCACCAGCAGAGATGGGGGCGCCCGGGGGCAGTACTTC.

The chain combines TRBV6-5 with TRBJ1-5; maybe TRBD1 (5 bases). Germline assignment: CDR1 MNHEY and CDR2 SVGAGI. The V end was cut by 6 bases, the J end by 5 bases, with 17 bases between. This CDR3 spans 15 amino acids. The CDR3 sequence is CASSNTVGGDQPQHF. The CDR3, as DNA: TGTGCCAGCAGCAATACCGTTGGAGGGGATCAGCCCCAGCATTTT.

The rearrangement links TRBV15 to TRBJ1-5; D gene uncertain. The germline V and J ends were trimmed by 8 bases and 4 bases, with 12 bases remaining between them. Per germline, CDR1 LNHNV and CDR2 YYDKDF (reference sequence). The CDR3 has 13 amino acids. This CDR3 is CATAGGQNQPQHF. In nucleotides, the CDR3 is TGTGCCACCGCAGGTGGGCAAAATCAGCCCCAGCATTTT.

V gene TRBV20-1 combines with J gene TRBJ1-2, with no clear D. The CDR3 extends over 10 amino acids. Per germline, CDR1 DFQATT and CDR2 SNEGSKA (reference sequence). Trimming stripped 6 bases from V and 4 bases from J, with 6 bases between. The CDR3 nucleotides read TGCAGTGCATTGGGCTATGGCTACACCTTC. Amino acids: CSALGYGYTF.

This chain links TRBV4-2 with TRBJ1-3, with D possibly being TRBD1 (5 bases). The CDR3 sequence is 14 residues long. The germline V gene has CDR1 LGHNA and CDR2 YNFKEQ. V lost 6 bases and J 1 base, leaving 10 bases between the germline ends. The CDR3 protein is CASSSAGSGNTIYF. The CDR3 bases are TGTGCCAGCAGTTCTGCAGGGTCTGGAAACACCATATATTTT.

The J gene is TRBJ2-1, the V gene TRBV6-6; TRBD2 matches at 7 bases. CDR3 length: 13 residues. Per germline, CDR1 MNHNY and CDR2 SVGAGI (reference sequence). V shed 2 bases, J shed 15 bases, and the junction held 10 bases outside the gene matches. This CDR3 is CASSYGGDGTPFF. For the CDR3, the DNA is TGTGCCAGCAGTTACGGGGGGGACGGGACGCCGTTCTTC.

The chain employs TRBV6-1 and TRBJ1-5; D remains unclear. V dropped 7 bases and J dropped 6 bases, with 10 bases sitting between them. This CDR3 region has 12 residues. The germline V gene has CDR1 MNHNS and CDR2 SASEGT. As DNA, the CDR3 is TGTGCCAGCAAGATAAAAGGTCAGCCCCAGCATTTT. It specifies CASKIKGQPQHF.

The chain links TRBV5-1 to TRBJ2-7, with TRBD2 matching over 9 bases. This CDR3 region has 15 residues. Unmatched junction bases numbered 11, after V lost 7 bases and J lost 3 bases. The germline V gene encodes CDR1 SGHRS and CDR2 YFSETQ. The CDR3 region has the DNA TGCGCCAGCGGTGTAGCGGGAGCGGAGAACTACGAGCAGTACTTC. Its translation is CASGVAGAENYEQYF.